This T cell receptor (beta chain) was sequenced for a study of vaccination and CD4 T cells after COVID-19. Trimming shortened V by 1 base and J by 6 bases, and 7 bases separated the two germline ends. This CDR3 has 13 amino acids. From germline, CDR1 is SGDLS and CDR2 YYNGEE. Sequencing of DNA taken from cultured CD4+ T cells relied on the Oncomine TCR Beta short-read assay. A single record per CDR3 protein comes from TCRdb applying MiXCR to the PCR reads. The sample lists about 1,000 distinct CDR3 sequences, approximately 30% occurring once. Treatment meaning: roughly ten-day PBMC culture with coronavirus spike peptide pools or control peptides (ViraFEST assay). CD4+ T cells of the unexposed donor were collected before the COVID-19 pandemic (2011-2018). To note about this clonotype: Its target is not known.

The rearrangement uses TRBV9 and TRBJ2-2; D gene uncertain. Sequencing was performed on CD4+ T cells from blood, cultured in vitro. The clonotype was recovered from a human donor in good health. This CDR3 reads CASSVRAAGELFF. For the CDR3, the DNA is TGTGCCAGCAGCGTAAGGGCCGCCGGGGAGCTGTTTTTT.